A selection of T cell receptor beta chains follows, all from one sample in a study of blood T cell repertoires in COVID-19. Clones were sequenced by immunoSEQ multiplex PCR, and TCRdb holds only the in-frame ones, with some missing. Of about 170,000 clones listed, 70% to 90% are singletons. Material: PBMCs or T cells enriched from blood (not recorded which). The receptor source for this set is a young woman who had recovered from COVID-19. The CDR3 runs from the conserved cysteine through the conserved F or W.

v_gene,j_gene,CDR3aa
TRBV9,TRBJ1-1,CASSAQGSTEAFF
TRBV28,TRBJ2-1,CASSFMGADEQFF
TRBV9,TRBJ2-7,CASSAGWGQGLYEQYF
TRBV14,TRBJ1-1,CASSQDNRVATEAFF
TRBV7-9,TRBJ2-7,CASSPGGTLRSYEQYF
TRBV21-1,TRBJ1-6,CASRGQGASSSYNSPLHF
TRBV30,TRBJ1-1,CAWTGSENTEAFF
TRBV10-3,TRBJ1-3,CAATGVPGNTIYF
TRBV6-4,TRBJ2-1,CASGASGSAEQFF
TRBV5-6,TRBJ1-1,CASSLAPWTGGWVSTEAFF
TRBV7-2,TRBJ1-1,CASTSPGSEAFF
TRBV6-5,TRBJ1-1,CASSFFRGTEAFF
TRBV7-2,TRBJ2-1,CASSFSGNEQFF
TRBV5-4,TRBJ2-1,CASSRGNEQFF
TRBV28,TRBJ1-2,CASTTGGDSWGYTF
TRBV10-3,TRBJ1-2,CAISDSGTRSNYGYTF
TRBV5-1,TRBJ2-7,CASSPGGVAGAYEQYF
TRBV14,TRBJ1-2,CASSLDRVVGYTF
TRBV6-5,TRBJ1-1,CASSYQTWSNTEAFF
TRBV5-4,TRBJ2-7,CASSTSGALSYEQYF
TRBV5-4,TRBJ2-7,CASSAGLAYEQYF
TRBV19,TRBJ2-7,CASSATGGGSRGYEQYF
TRBV27,TRBJ1-2,CASSLLRRGPHKFGYTF
TRBV7-9,TRBJ1-1,CASSSPNRANTEAFF
TRBV4-2,TRBJ2-7,CASSPYWTSASSYEQYF
TRBV5-4,TRBJ1-3,CASSLRTGDFVNTIYF
TRBV18,TRBJ2-2,CASSPIGTGNTGELFF
TRBV11-3,TRBJ2-1,CASSPRLGSYNEQFF
TRBV28,TRBJ2-7,CASSLSLVHEQYF
TRBV10-1,TRBJ2-2,CAGRNARDRNTGELFF
TRBV5-5,TRBJ2-2,CASSLGPTRILDTGELFF
TRBV6-4,TRBJ2-3,CASSEGGSTDTQYF
TRBV28,TRBJ2-5,CASLQGAETQYF
TRBV29-1,TRBJ2-1,CSVEGLAGHYNEQFF
TRBV27,TRBJ2-7,CASSGGRSYEQYF
TRBV29-1,TRBJ2-7,CSVESATGGTPYEQYF
TRBV27,TRBJ1-4,CASSLTPRGGEKLFF
TRBV27,TRBJ2-2,CASTKLAGGVYTGELFF
TRBV7-3,TRBJ2-3,CASSLNGLAGGDTQYF
TRBV28,TRBJ2-1,CASSFSGSADEQFF
TRBV6-2/TRBV6-3,TRBJ2-5,CASSPRSGRGETQYF
TRBV28,TRBJ1-1,CASSWTAEAFF
TRBV2,TRBJ2-7,CASRGPDRGHEQYF
TRBV30,TRBJ2-7,CAWREGLAGTYEQYF
TRBV6-4,TRBJ2-4,CASSSSAGGSGNIQYF
TRBV27,TRBJ1-5,CASSLDRINQPQHF
TRBV6-5,TRBJ2-7,CASSYAGVDEQYF
TRBV27,TRBJ2-7,CASTLSGTGGTYEQYF
TRBV20-1,TRBJ2-7,CSASIPGADEQYF
TRBV27,TRBJ2-3,CASSTPRDRVGFSTDTQYF
TRBV7-8,TRBJ2-1,CASSLSGGGDEQFF
TRBV2,TRBJ2-3,CASCRLAGGLDTQYF
TRBV7-9,TRBJ2-5,CASSPGTSGTQYF
TRBV10-3,TRBJ2-1,CATSGGIAGNEQFF
TRBV19,TRBJ2-2,CASSTRQGRRTGELFF
TRBV21-1,TRBJ2-2,CASSKIKLPGELFF
TRBV6-1,TRBJ2-6,CASSERLAGGVGANVLTF
TRBV12-3/TRBV12-4,TRBJ2-7,CASSLSDTREQYF
TRBV7-9,TRBJ2-5,CASSLAPELRETQYF